The rows below give T cell receptor beta chains drawn from one sample of a study of a mutant IDH1 vaccine in newly diagnosed glioma. No antigen is known for these receptors. Data came from immunoSEQ multiplex PCR; TCRdb stores just in-frame clones and leaves some out. The sample contains approximately 60,000 clones, approximately 78% of which appear only once. The source material was PBMCs, sampled from a glioma patient whose treatment included an IDH1 peptide vaccine. Receptors were obtained from a woman in her thirties or forties with glioma. Some clones in this sample may be carry-over from other donors' samples. CDR3s include the opening cysteine and the closing phenylalanine or tryptophan. Fields, in order: clone size, D gene, V gene, J gene, CDR3 DNA, CDR3 protein. The D gene is left open where the match is weak. The listing skips clone size in some rows; elsewhere it reads once, few, many or a size class.

>few|-|TRBV15|TRBJ1-1
TGTGCCACCAGCAGAGAAGGTGCAATCACTGAAGCTTTCTTT
CATSREGAITEAFF
>few|-|TRBV29-1|TRBJ2-7
TGCAGCGCTTCCCTTATTCCAGAGGGGCAGTACTTC
CSASLIPEGQYF
>-|-|TRBV7-6|TRBJ2-7
TGTGCCAGCAGCTTATCCCCCTACGAGCAGTACTTC
CASSLSPYEQYF
>-|TRBD2|TRBV10-3|TRBJ2-1
TGTGCCATCAGTCTTGGGACTAGCGGGGGGGATCTTATCAGGAATGAGCAGTTCTTC
CAISLGTSGGDLIRNEQFF
>-|-|TRBV10-3|TRBJ1-5
TGTGCCGTCAGCGATAGCAATCAGCCCCAGCATTTT
CAVSDSNQPQHF
>-|TRBD1|TRBV6-1|TRBJ2-2
TGTGCCAGCGACCCCGCGGGACAGGGAGCCGGGGAGCTGTTTTTT
CASDPAGQGAGELFF
>-|-|TRBV6-5|TRBJ2-7
TGTGCCAGCAGTTACTCTGAGTCCTACGAGCAGTACTTC
CASSYSESYEQYF
>-|TRBD2|TRBV19|TRBJ2-7
TGTGCCAGTATGGGCCTTACGGGGGGTAAGGCCTACGAGCAGTACTTC
CASMGLTGGKAYEQYF
>once|-|TRBV9|TRBJ1-2
TGTGCCAGCAGCGTAGCGCACAGGGACTATGGCTACACCTTC
CASSVAHRDYGYTF
>-|-|TRBV11-2|TRBJ2-7
TGTGCCAGCAGTCCGTTGGCGGGGCTCAACGAGCAGTACTTC
CASSPLAGLNEQYF
>few|-|TRBV14|TRBJ2-1
TGTGCCAGCAGCCCCCTAGCTGGGGGATTCAATGAGCAGTTCTTC
CASSPLAGGFNEQFF
>few|TRBD2|TRBV19|TRBJ2-5
TGTGCCAGTAGAGGGCGGGGGGAAGAAGAGACCCAGTACTTC
CASRGRGEEETQYF
>-|-|TRBV5-1|TRBJ2-7
TGCGCCAGCAGTTCGGGAAATTCATACGGGACTCCGGGCTACTACGAGCAGTACTTC
CASSSGNSYGTPGYYEQYF
>-|-|TRBV4-1|TRBJ1-1
TGCGCCAGCAGCCAAGAAAACAGGGCAGACTCTTTCTTT
CASSQENRADSFF
>-|-|TRBV12-5|TRBJ1-5
TGTGCTAGTGTCCGAACCACAGGGAAGTCTGGACAGCCCCAGCATTTT
CASVRTTGKSGQPQHF
>-|-|TRBV18|TRBJ1-1
TGTGCCAGCTCGCTCAAGAACACTGAAGCTTTCTTT
CASSLKNTEAFF
>once|TRBD1|TRBV7-2|TRBJ1-1
TGTGCCAGCAGCTTATCCCGGATCCAGGGGGCTGAAGCTTTCTTT
CASSLSRIQGAEAFF
>-|TRBD2|TRBV9|TRBJ2-3
TGTGCCAGCAGCGTAGATGCTAGCGGGGGCACAGATACGCAGTATTTT
CASSVDASGGTDTQYF
>-|-|TRBV9|TRBJ2-2
TGTGCCAGCAGCGTAGGCATCTACGGGGAGCTGTTTTTT
CASSVGIYGELFF
>-|-|TRBV6-6|TRBJ1-5
TGTGCCAGCAGTTTACTGGACAATCAGCCCCAGCATTTT
CASSLLDNQPQHF
>once|-|TRBV10-3|TRBJ2-7
TGTGCCAGCCTTGACAGTACGAGCTCCTACGAGCAGTACTTC
CASLDSTSSYEQYF
>once|-|TRBV29-1|TRBJ1-4
TGCAGCGTTGAAGATCCCGTTGCCGGTGAAAAACTGTTTTTT
CSVEDPVAGEKLFF
>-|-|TRBV27|TRBJ1-1
TGTGCCAGCGCGTTCAGGGCTTACAACACTGAAGCTTTCTTT
CASAFRAYNTEAFF
>few|TRBD1|TRBV4-1|TRBJ1-1
TGCGCCAGCAGCCAAGATCGGTTAAGACAGGGGGACACTGAAGCTTTCTTT
CASSQDRLRQGDTEAFF
>-|-|TRBV7-9|TRBJ2-1
TGTGCCAGCAGCTTAAGTCTTAGTATTGAGCAGTTCTTC
CASSLSLSIEQFF
>-|TRBD2|TRBV29-1|TRBJ2-7
TGCAGCGTTGGGTTCTATACTAGCGGGGGGGCCTTAGAGCAGTACTTC
CSVGFYTSGGALEQYF
>-|-|TRBV5-6|TRBJ1-3
TGTGCCAGCAGCCTTGGGCTGACAGATCCGAGCTCTGGAAACACCATATATTTT
CASSLGLTDPSSGNTIYF
>-|TRBD2|TRBV19|TRBJ2-3
TGTGCCAGTAGTGGGGGGACTAGCGGGGGGAGGGATACGCAGTATTTT
CASSGGTSGGRDTQYF
>-|-|TRBV9|TRBJ1-3
TGTGCCAGCAGCGTAGAGGGGGTCTCTGGAAACACCATATATTTT
CASSVEGVSGNTIYF
>-|TRBD1|TRBV11-2|TRBJ2-1
TGTGCCAGCAGCTTAATCAGGGCAGGGGGCAATGAGCAGTTCTTC
CASSLIRAGGNEQFF
>-|TRBD2|TRBV7-9|TRBJ2-3
TGTGCCAGCAGCCCAGGGACTAGCGGGGGCTCAGATACGCAGTATTTT
CASSPGTSGGSDTQYF
>-|TRBD2|TRBV4-3|TRBJ2-1
TGCGCCAGCAGCCAAGACGCCGCGTTGGCCACGGGGGGTGAGCAGTTCTTC
CASSQDAALATGGEQFF
>-|TRBD1|TRBV2|TRBJ1-5
TGTGCCAGCAGTGTAGACAGGGCCGGAAATCAGCCCCAGCATTTT
CASSVDRAGNQPQHF
>-|TRBD1|TRBV5-1|TRBJ1-4
TGCGCCAGCAGCTCCGGACAGGGCATTGAAAAACTGTTTTTT
CASSSGQGIEKLFF
>-|TRBD2|TRBV10-3|TRBJ2-2
TGTGCCATCAGTGAGTCGAAACTAGCGGAACTCACCGGGGAGCTGTTTTTT
CAISESKLAELTGELFF
>-|TRBD1|TRBV7-9|TRBJ1-4
TGTGCCAGCAGCGGCAGGGACAGGGCTAATGAAAAACTGTTTTTT
CASSGRDRANEKLFF
>-|-|TRBV28|TRBJ1-5
TGTGCCAGCAGCCCCCCAAGTTTTAGGGTGAGCAATCAGCCCCAGCATTTT
CASSPPSFRVSNQPQHF
>-|-|TRBV29-1|TRBJ1-1
TGCAGCGTTGAATCGCGGACTGAAGCTTTCTTT
CSVESRTEAFF
>-|TRBD2|TRBV7-8|TRBJ2-7
TGTGCCAGCAGCTTTTTAGCGGGGGGCCCCCGGGAGCAGTACTTC
CASSFLAGGPREQYF
>-|TRBD1|TRBV27|TRBJ2-1
TGTGCCAGCGCCCGCACAGGGGGCTCCTACAATGAGCAGTTCTTC
CASARTGGSYNEQFF
>-|-|TRBV5-1|TRBJ1-2
TGCGCCAGCAGCTTGGAGGGGATTGTCTATGGCTACACCTTC
CASSLEGIVYGYTF
>-|TRBD1|TRBV10-3|TRBJ2-2
TGTGCCATCATGTCTGGGACAGGGTCGGCCGGGGAGCTGTTTTTT
CAIMSGTGSAGELFF
>-|-|TRBV7-9|TRBJ2-7
TGTGCCAGCAGCTTGACAGACTTCCACGAGCAGTACTTC
CASSLTDFHEQYF
>-|-|TRBV2|TRBJ2-4
TGTGCCAGTAGCACTAGGGACCAGACCATTCAGTACTTC
CASSTRDQTIQYF
>-|-|TRBV5-1|TRBJ2-3
TGCGCCAGCTGCAGTGGGCTACCGACAGATACGCAGTATTTT
CASCSGLPTDTQYF
>-|-|TRBV15|TRBJ1-5
TGTGCCACCAGCAGAGAGGGCAATCAGCCCCAGCATTTT
CATSREGNQPQHF
>-|TRBD1|TRBV6-5|TRBJ2-1
TGTGCCAGCAGTTACGGGACAGGGCTGTATGAGCAGTTCTTC
CASSYGTGLYEQFF
>few|-|TRBV7-9|TRBJ1-6
TGTGCCAGCAGCTTAGGGACCGTGGAATCACCCCTCCACTTT
CASSLGTVESPLHF
>-|-|TRBV2|TRBJ1-2
TGTGCCAGCAGTGAAATACTTAGGACAGATTATGGCTACACCTTC
CASSEILRTDYGYTF
>-|-|TRBV27|TRBJ2-7
TGTGCCAGCAGTCCCAAGGGGGGATTCTACGAGCAGTACTTC
CASSPKGGFYEQYF
>few|TRBD1|TRBV15|TRBJ2-7
TGTGCCACCAGCAGATGGCCGGGACAGGGATCCTACGAGCAGTACTTC
CATSRWPGQGSYEQYF
>-|-|TRBV10-3|TRBJ1-1
TGTGCCATCCAACAGGGTTGGGGGACCGCTGAAGCTTTCTTT
CAIQQGWGTAEAFF
>-|TRBD1|TRBV6-5|TRBJ2-7
TGTGCCAGCAGTTACCTGACAGGGCAACCCTACGAGCAGTACTTC
CASSYLTGQPYEQYF
>-|-|TRBV19|TRBJ2-7
TGTGCCAGTAGTATAGGGGCCATCACCTACGAGCAGTACTTC
CASSIGAITYEQYF
>-|-|TRBV2|TRBJ1-5
TGTGCCAGCGCCCGGGGGAGTTCGAGTCAGCCCCAGCATTTT
CASARGSSSQPQHF